Presented here are 26 T cell receptor beta chains from one specimen sequenced in a study of T-cell reconstitution after alpha-beta-depleted transplantation in children. It was with unique molecular identifiers that the TCRbeta library was prepared. TCRdb used MiXCR to reprocess the PCR reads, holding one entry per CDR3 protein. The sample lists more than 450,000 distinct CDR3 sequences, about 18% occurring once. Sequenced material: PBMCs from the stem cell graft donor, taken from the stem cell graft. The source of these receptors is a human donor who donated a stem cell graft to a child with acute lymphoblastic leukemia.

This clonotype was recorded only once. J is TRBJ1-1 and V is TRBV3-1; tentatively, D is TRBD1 (5 bases). The length of the CDR3 is 16 residues. Trimming pared 2 bases from V and 0 bases from J, leaving 13 bases between. Germline V gene lookup returns CDR1 LGHDT and CDR2 YNNKEL (reference sequence). CDR3 amino acids: CASSQFFRGLNTEAFF. CDR3 coding DNA: TGTGCCAGCAGCCAATTTTTTAGGGGATTGAACACTGAAGCTTTCTTT.

This sequence joins TRBV7-3 and TRBJ2-1; 13 nucleotides match TRBD2. Germline V gene sequence: CDR1 SGHTA, CDR2 FQGTGA. CDR3 size: 17 residues. Unmatched junction bases numbered 12, after V lost 5 bases and J lost 8 bases. DNA of the CDR3: TGTGCCAGCAGCCTGACGCCGGGACTAGCGGGACTGGATGAGCAGTTCTTC. Its translation: CASSLTPGLAGLDEQFF. Full variable domain (outside the CDR3, taken from reference TRBV7-3 and TRBJ2-1): GAGVSQTPSNKVTEKGKYVELRCDPISGHTALYWYRQSLGQGPEFLIYFQGTGAADDSGLPNDRFFAVRPEGSVSTLKIQRTERGDSAVYLCASSLTPGLAGLDEQFFGPGTRLTVL.

This clonotype was found a few times. The chain joins TRBV10-3 to TRBJ2-3; 9 nucleotides match TRBD2. The CDR3 contains 16 residues. CDR1 is ENHRY, CDR2 SYGVKD, per germline. With V trimmed by 10 bases and J by 2 bases, 13 bases remained unmatched. The CDR3: CATSSSGTSFTDTQYF. CDR3 nucleotides: TGTGCCACATCGAGCTCCGGGACTAGCTTCACAGATACGCAGTATTTT.

The rearrangement links TRBV5-1 to TRBJ1-2; a possible D gene is TRBD1 (5 bases). CDR3 length equals 13 residues. Trimming pared 3 bases from V and 4 bases from J, leaving 10 bases between. Germline V lookup: CDR1 SGHRS, CDR2 YFSETQ. This CDR3 reads CASSSGVSYGYTF. The CDR3 DNA is TGCGCCAGCAGCTCGGGGGTAAGCTATGGCTACACCTTC. The variable domain in full, with the rest retrieved from reference TRBV5-1 and TRBJ1-2, is KAGVTQTPRYLIKTRGQQVTLSCSPISGHRSVSWYQQTPGQGLQFLFEYFSETQRNKGNFPGRFSGRQFSNSRSEMNVSTLELGDSALYLCASSSGVSYGYTFGSGTRLTVV.

This clonotype was seen a few times. This chain uses TRBV5-1 with TRBJ2-1; D not certain. CDR1 and CDR2 (germline): SGHRS, YFSETQ. V lost 4 bases and J lost 6, with 11 bases in between. CDR3 size: 13 residues. The DNA for the CDR3 is TGCGCCAGCAGCGGCGTACCGATCAATGAGCAGTTCTTC. This translates into CASSGVPINEQFF.

The rearrangement links TRBV7-9 to TRBJ1-5; D call uncertain. V gave up 0 bases and J gave up 2 bases, with 14 bases separating them. Germline CDR1 is SEHNR and CDR2 is FQNEAQ (reference sequence). CDR3 size: 17 residues. The CDR3 loop is CASSLASHQLGNQPQHF. The DNA for the CDR3 is TGTGCCAGCAGCTTAGCCTCCCATCAGCTGGGCAATCAGCCCCAGCATTTT.

V is TRBV10-3 and J is TRBJ2-5; D is perhaps TRBD1 (6 bases). The CDR3 has 13 residues. Trimming pared 10 bases from V and 2 bases from J, leaving 14 bases between. Looked up from germline, CDR1 is ENHRY and CDR2 is SYGVKD. The CDR3, as DNA: TGTGCCACCGAGACGGGACAACAAGAGACCCAGTACTTC. This encodes CATETGQQETQYF.

The chain links TRBV5-1 to TRBJ2-7, with 9 bases aligning to TRBD1. CDR1 is SGHRS, CDR2 YFSETQ, per germline. The CDR3 length is 15 residues. V shed 2 bases and J 4 bases; nucleotides not matched to a gene: 7. For the CDR3, the DNA is TGCGCCAGCAGCTTCTACAGGGGGCGCCTTTACGAGCAGTACTTC. Amino acid sequence: CASSFYRGRLYEQYF.

This clonotype was seen a few times. The chain employs TRBV29-1 and TRBJ2-1, with TRBD1 as a possible D gene (5 bases). Trimming pared 3 bases from V and 4 bases from J, leaving 16 bases between. Germline V gene lookup returns CDR1 SQVTM and CDR2 ANQGSEA. This CDR3 contains 15 residues. CDR3 in DNA: TGCAGCGTTGATATAGGGCAGGGCAATTACAATGAGCAGTTCTTC. Residues: CSVDIGQGNYNEQFF.

Only a few counts were recorded for this clonotype. The gene calls are TRBV20-1 and TRBJ1-1; D not certain. CDR1 DFQATT and CDR2 SNEGSKA come from the germline V gene (reference sequence). The CDR3 has 13 residues. V lost 5 bases, J lost 3 bases, and 13 bases lay in between. CDR3 amino acids: CSADAPDHTEAFF. Here the CDR3 DNA reads TGCAGTGCTGACGCCCCCGATCACACTGAAGCTTTCTTT.

The chain carries TRBV5-1 and TRBJ2-3; D perhaps matches TRBD2 (5 bases). The CDR3 is 16 residues long. Trimming removed 0 bases from V and 2 bases from J, with 13 bases in between. Germline V CDR1 and CDR2: SGHRS, YFSETQ. The CDR3 protein is CASSLETGYPTDTQYF. The CDR3 bases are TGCGCCAGCAGCTTGGAAACGGGATACCCCACAGATACGCAGTATTTT.

The chain uses TRBV10-2 and TRBJ2-7; D unresolved. CDR3 length: 11 residues. Per germline, CDR1 WSHSY and CDR2 SAAADI. Trimming took off 3 bases at V and 4 bases at J, with 4 bases between the two ends. The CDR3 region is CASSDIYEQYF. CDR3 sequence (DNA): TGCGCCAGCAGTGATATTTACGAGCAGTACTTC.

The V call is TRBV5-1, the J call TRBJ2-7, with 7 nucleotides matching TRBD2. The V and J ends lost 6 bases and 4 bases, in that order; junction bases with no gene match: 16. In germline, CDR1 is SGHRS, CDR2 YFSETQ. The CDR3 is 16 amino acids. Here the CDR3 reads CASKISGQRDRYEQYF. The CDR3 nucleotides read TGCGCCAGCAAGATATCAGGTCAGCGGGATCGATACGAGCAGTACTTC.

This clonotype was seen a handful of times. The chain recombines TRBV5-1 with TRBJ2-7; 7 positions match TRBD1. The V gene's germline CDR1 is SGHRS and CDR2 YFSETQ. Trimming cost V 3 bases and J 3 bases; bases outside gene matches: 6. The CDR3 is made up of 14 amino acids. Written as DNA, the CDR3 is TGCGCCAGCAGCTGGGACAGCCGATTCTACGAGCAGTACTTC. Its protein product is CASSWDSRFYEQYF.

This clonotype was detected many times. The chain is built from TRBV9 and TRBJ2-7, with D possibly being TRBD1 or TRBD2 (5 bases each). The CDR3 consists of 16 residues. With 4 bases removed from V and 5 bases from J, the gap between germline ends came to 22 bases. Germline CDR1 and CDR2: SGDLS and YYNGEE. The CDR3 loop is CASSLLSGSLGDEQYF. The CDR3 nucleotides read TGTGCCAGCAGCCTACTAAGCGGCTCCCTGGGGGACGAGCAGTACTTC.

This clonotype has more than one count but fewer than ten. This rearrangement joins TRBV4-1 to TRBJ2-7; 7 positions agree with TRBD1. This CDR3 has 16 residues. Germline trimming cut 0 bases from V and 3 bases from J; bases unmatched to any gene: 8. CDR1 is MGHRA, CDR2 YSYEKL, per germline. The CDR3 loop is CASSQDPGGSLYEQYF. The CDR3 nucleotides read TGCGCCAGCAGCCAAGATCCAGGGGGTTCCCTCTACGAGCAGTACTTC.

The chain has TRBV5-1 and TRBJ2-3; the D gene is possibly TRBD2 (5 bases). The ends were cut back, 4 bases at V and 2 bases at J, with 20 bases in the middle. The germline V gene encodes CDR1 SGHRS and CDR2 YFSETQ. This CDR3 spans 17 amino acids. The CDR3 DNA sequence: TGCGCCAGCAGCCCCCACGGTGTTGCGGACTCCACAGATACGCAGTATTTT. Protein: CASSPHGVADSTDTQYF.

In this sample, this clonotype turned up a few times. This chain uses TRBV3-1 with TRBJ2-2; D might be TRBD2 (5 bases). The germline V gene encodes CDR1 LGHDT and CDR2 YNNKEL (reference sequence). The CDR3 is 14 amino acids. Trimming stripped 0 bases from V and 5 bases from J, with 7 bases between. CDR3 protein: CASSQDPGTGELFF. CDR3 nucleotide sequence: TGTGCCAGCAGCCAAGACCCGGGGACCGGGGAGCTGTTTTTT.

This clonotype showed up just once. V and J are TRBV7-9 and TRBJ1-2, with D unresolved. There are 16 residues in the CDR3. Germline CDR1 and CDR2: SEHNR and FQNEAQ (reference sequence). The V end was cut by 10 bases, the J end by 4 bases, with 25 bases between. As DNA, the CDR3 is TGTGCCATGAGCCCTGGGCTCCTCTGCCCCGGCTATGGCTACACCTTC. Encoded protein: CAMSPGLLCPGYGYTF.

This clonotype was detected only a few times. The V and J genes are TRBV12-3 or TRBV12-4 and TRBJ1-1; D gene uncertain. The CDR3 extends over 11 amino acids. V was pared by 2 bases and J by 7 bases, with 5 bases between. The CDR3 coding sequence is TGTGCCAGCAGTTTAAATAGTGAAGCTTTCTTT. Protein product: CASSLNSEAFF.

This clonotype was seen a few times. The rearrangement uses TRBV5-5 and TRBJ2-3, with a possible D match to TRBD2 (6 bases). Germline V CDR1 and CDR2: SGHKS, YYEKEE (reference sequence). Trimming shortened V by 3 bases and J by 3 bases, and 17 bases separated the two germline ends. This CDR3 contains 16 residues. The CDR3 DNA is TGTGCCAGCAGCTACGGGACTGAAGTTGCAACAGATACGCAGTATTTT. Protein sequence: CASSYGTEVATDTQYF.

The chain uses TRBV23-1 and TRBJ2-7, with 11 bases identical to TRBD1. TRBV23-1 is an ORF for which the function is uncertain. The CDR3 runs to 18 residues. Trimming cost V 2 bases and J 2 bases; bases outside gene matches: 11. CDR3 sequence: CASSQIRDRGGSTYEQYF. The CDR3 nucleotides read TGCGCCAGCAGTCAAATCCGGGACAGGGGGGGATCCACCTACGAGCAGTACTTC.

This clonotype was detected a few times. V is TRBV5-1 and J is TRBJ2-7; 8 bases agree with TRBD2. V gave up 2 bases and J gave up 2 bases; unmatched junction bases: 9. Germline CDR1 SGHRS, CDR2 YFSETQ. The CDR3 loop spans 16 amino acids. The CDR3 sequence: CASSFSSSGLAYEQYF. As DNA, the CDR3 is TGCGCCAGCAGCTTCAGCTCTAGCGGGCTAGCCTACGAGCAGTACTTC.

This clonotype was observed a handful of times. This chain connects TRBV11-2 to TRBJ2-7; D may be TRBD1 (6 bases). Germline CDR1 SGHAT, CDR2 FQNNGV. V lost 5 bases, J lost 3 bases, and 17 bases lay in between. The CDR3 contains 15 residues. CDR3 bases: TGTGCCAGCAGCCCTACAGGGATCGGTGACTACGAGCAGTACTTC. This sequence encodes CASSPTGIGDYEQYF.

This clonotype turned up a few times. The V and J genes are TRBV7-9 and TRBJ2-1, with TRBD2 matching 10 bases. This CDR3 has 16 residues. J gave up 3 bases and V 6 bases, and 8 bases lay outside the gene matches. CDR1 and CDR2 (germline): SEHNR, FQNEAQ (reference sequence). CDR3 region: CASRPLLAGDYNEQFF. CDR3 sequence (DNA): TGTGCCAGCAGACCCCTTCTAGCGGGAGACTACAATGAGCAGTTCTTC.

The table lists this clonotype with a few counts. V gene TRBV6-5 combines with J gene TRBJ2-1, with D tentatively TRBD2 (6 bases). The CDR3 contains 13 residues. Looked up from germline, CDR1 is MNHEY and CDR2 is SVGAGI. V dropped 7 bases and J dropped 4 bases, with 11 bases sitting between them. CDR3 loop: CASTGDIYNEQFF. The CDR3 bases are TGTGCCAGCACGGGAGATATTTACAATGAGCAGTTCTTC.